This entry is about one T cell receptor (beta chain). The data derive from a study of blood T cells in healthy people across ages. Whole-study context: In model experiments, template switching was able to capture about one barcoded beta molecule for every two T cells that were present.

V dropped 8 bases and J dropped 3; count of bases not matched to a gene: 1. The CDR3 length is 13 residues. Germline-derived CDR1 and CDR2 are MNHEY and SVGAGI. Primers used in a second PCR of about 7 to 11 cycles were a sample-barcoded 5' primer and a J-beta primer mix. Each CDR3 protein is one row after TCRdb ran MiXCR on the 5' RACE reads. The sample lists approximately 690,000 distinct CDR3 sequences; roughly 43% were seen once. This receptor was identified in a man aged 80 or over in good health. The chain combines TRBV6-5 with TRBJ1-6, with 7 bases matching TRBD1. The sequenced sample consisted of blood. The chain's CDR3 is CASGDSYNSPLHF. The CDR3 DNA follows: TGTGCCAGCGGGGACAGCTATAATTCACCCCTCCACTTT.